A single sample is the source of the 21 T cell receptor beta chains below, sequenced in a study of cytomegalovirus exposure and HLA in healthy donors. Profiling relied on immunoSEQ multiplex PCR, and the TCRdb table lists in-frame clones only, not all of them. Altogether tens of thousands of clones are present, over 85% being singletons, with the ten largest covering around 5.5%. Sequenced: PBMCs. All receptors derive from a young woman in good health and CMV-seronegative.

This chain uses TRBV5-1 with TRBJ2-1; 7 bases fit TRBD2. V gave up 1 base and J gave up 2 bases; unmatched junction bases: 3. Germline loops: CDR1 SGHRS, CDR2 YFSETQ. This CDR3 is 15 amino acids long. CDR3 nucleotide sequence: TGCGCCAGCAGCTTGAGCGGGGAAACCTACAATGAGCAGTTCTTC. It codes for CASSLSGETYNEQFF.

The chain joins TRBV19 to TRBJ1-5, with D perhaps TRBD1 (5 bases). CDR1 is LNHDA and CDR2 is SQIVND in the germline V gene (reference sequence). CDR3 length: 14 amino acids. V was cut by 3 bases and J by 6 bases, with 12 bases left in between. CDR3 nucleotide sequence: TGTGCCAGTAGTATCGGGCAGGGTGCTCAGCCCCAGCATTTT. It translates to CASSIGQGAQPQHF.

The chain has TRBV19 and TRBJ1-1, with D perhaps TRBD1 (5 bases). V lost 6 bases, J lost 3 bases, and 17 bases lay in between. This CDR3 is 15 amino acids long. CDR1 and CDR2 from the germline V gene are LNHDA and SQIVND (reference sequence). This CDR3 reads CASSASAGGYTEAFF. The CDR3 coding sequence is TGTGCCAGTAGCGCCAGCGCGGGGGGATACACTGAAGCTTTCTTT.

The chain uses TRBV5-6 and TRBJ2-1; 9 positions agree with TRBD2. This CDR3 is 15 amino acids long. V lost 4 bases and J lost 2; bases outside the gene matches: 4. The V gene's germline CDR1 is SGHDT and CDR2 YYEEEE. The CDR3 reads CASSRLAATYNEQFF. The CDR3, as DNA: TGTGCCAGCAGCCGACTAGCGGCCACCTACAATGAGCAGTTCTTC.

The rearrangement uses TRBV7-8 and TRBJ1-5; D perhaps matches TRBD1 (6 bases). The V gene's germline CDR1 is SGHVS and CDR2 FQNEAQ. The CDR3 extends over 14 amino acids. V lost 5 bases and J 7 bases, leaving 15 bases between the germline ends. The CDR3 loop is CASSVPGARQPQHF. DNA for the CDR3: TGTGCCAGCAGCGTCCCAGGGGCCCGACAGCCCCAGCATTTT.

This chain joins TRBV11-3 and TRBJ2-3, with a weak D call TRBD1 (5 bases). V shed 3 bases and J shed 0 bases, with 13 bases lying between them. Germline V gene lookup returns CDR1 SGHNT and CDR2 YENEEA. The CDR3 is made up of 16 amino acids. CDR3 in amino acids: CASSFGAVPSTDTQYF. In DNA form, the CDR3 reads TGTGCCAGCAGCTTTGGGGCGGTTCCTAGCACAGATACGCAGTATTTT.

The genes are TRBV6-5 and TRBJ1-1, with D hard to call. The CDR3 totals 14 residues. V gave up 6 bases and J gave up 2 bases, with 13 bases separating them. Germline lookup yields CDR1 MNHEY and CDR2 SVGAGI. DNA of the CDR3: TGTGCCAGCAGCGTTGCAGCGAGTAACACTGAAGCTTTCTTT. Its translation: CASSVAASNTEAFF.

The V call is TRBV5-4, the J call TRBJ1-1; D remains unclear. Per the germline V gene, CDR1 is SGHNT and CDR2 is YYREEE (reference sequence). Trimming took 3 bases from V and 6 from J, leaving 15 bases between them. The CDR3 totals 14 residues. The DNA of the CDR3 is TGTGCCAGCAGCTCGGGATCGAGGATGGCTGAAGCTTTCTTT. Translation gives CASSSGSRMAEAFF. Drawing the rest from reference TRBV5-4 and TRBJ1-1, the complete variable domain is ETGVTQSPTHLIKTRGQQVTLRCSSQSGHNTVSWYQQALGQGPQFIFQYYREEENGRGNFPPRFSGLQFPNYSSELNVNALELDDSALYLCASSSGSRMAEAFFGQGTRLTVV.

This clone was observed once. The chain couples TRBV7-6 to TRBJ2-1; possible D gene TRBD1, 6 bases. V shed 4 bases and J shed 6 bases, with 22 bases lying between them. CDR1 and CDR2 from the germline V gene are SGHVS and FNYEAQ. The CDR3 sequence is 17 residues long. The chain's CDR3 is CASSSSVGQGSINEQFF. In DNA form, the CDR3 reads TGTGCCAGCAGCTCCTCAGTGGGGCAGGGGTCAATCAATGAGCAGTTCTTC.

DNA of the CDR3: TGCGCCAGCAGCCAAGGGGCCCACCAGAGCACAGATACGCAGTATTTT. The encoded protein is CASSQGAHQSTDTQYF. The chain employs TRBV4-3 and TRBJ2-3; the D is unclear. The germline V and J ends were trimmed by 1 base and 0 bases, with 11 bases remaining between them. CDR1 LGHNA and CDR2 YSLEER come from the germline V gene. The CDR3 consists of 16 residues.

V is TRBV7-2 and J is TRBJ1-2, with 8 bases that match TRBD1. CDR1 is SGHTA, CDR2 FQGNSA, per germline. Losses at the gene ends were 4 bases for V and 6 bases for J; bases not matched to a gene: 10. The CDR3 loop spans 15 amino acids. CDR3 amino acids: CASSSYPAGGDGYTF. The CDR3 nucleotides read TGTGCCAGCAGCTCGTACCCCGCAGGGGGCGATGGCTACACCTTC.

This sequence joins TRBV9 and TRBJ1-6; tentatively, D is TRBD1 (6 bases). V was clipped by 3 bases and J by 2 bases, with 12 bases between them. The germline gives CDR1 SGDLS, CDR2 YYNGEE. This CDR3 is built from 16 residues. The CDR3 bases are TGTGCCAGCAGCGCAACCGGACAGCCCTATAATTCACCCCTCCACTTT. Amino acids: CASSATGQPYNSPLHF.

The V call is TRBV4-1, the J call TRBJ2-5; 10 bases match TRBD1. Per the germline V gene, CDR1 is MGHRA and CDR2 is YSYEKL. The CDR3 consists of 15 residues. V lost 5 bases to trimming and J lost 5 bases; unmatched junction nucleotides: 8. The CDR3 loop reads CASSVGTGVVETQYF. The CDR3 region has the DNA TGCGCCAGCAGCGTAGGGACAGGGGTTGTGGAGACCCAGTACTTC.

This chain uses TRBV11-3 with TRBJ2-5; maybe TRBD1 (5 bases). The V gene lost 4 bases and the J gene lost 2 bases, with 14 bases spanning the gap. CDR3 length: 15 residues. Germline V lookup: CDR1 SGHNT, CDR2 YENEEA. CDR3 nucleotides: TGTGCCAGCAGCTATGCAGGGAATTCGCAAGAGACCCAGTACTTC. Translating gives CASSYAGNSQETQYF.

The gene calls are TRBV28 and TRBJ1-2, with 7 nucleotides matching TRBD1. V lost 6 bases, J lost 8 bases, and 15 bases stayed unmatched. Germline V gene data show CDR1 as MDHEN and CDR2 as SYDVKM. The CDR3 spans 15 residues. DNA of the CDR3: TGTGCCAGCAGACAATACAGGGGTTGGCCAGGAGGCTACACCTTC. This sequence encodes CASRQYRGWPGGYTF.

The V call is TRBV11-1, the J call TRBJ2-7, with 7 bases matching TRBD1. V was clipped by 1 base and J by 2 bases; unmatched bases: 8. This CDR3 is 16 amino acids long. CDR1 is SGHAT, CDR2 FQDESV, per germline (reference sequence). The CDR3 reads CASSLERSGGPYEQYF. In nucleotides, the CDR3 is TGTGCCAGCAGCTTAGAAAGGTCAGGGGGACCCTACGAGCAGTACTTC.

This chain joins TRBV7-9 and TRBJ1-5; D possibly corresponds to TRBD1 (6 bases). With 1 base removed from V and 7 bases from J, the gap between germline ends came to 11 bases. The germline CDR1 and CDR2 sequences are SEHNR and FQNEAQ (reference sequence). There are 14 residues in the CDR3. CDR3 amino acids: CASSLGTGQQPQHF. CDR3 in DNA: TGTGCCAGCAGCTTAGGAACAGGGCAACAGCCCCAGCATTTT. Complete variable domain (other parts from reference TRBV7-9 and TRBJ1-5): DTGVSQNPRHKITKRGQNVTFRCDPISEHNRLYWYRQTLGQGPEFLTYFQNEAQLEKSRLLSDRFSAERPKGSFSTLEIQRTEQGDSAMYLCASSLGTGQQPQHFGDGTRLSIL.

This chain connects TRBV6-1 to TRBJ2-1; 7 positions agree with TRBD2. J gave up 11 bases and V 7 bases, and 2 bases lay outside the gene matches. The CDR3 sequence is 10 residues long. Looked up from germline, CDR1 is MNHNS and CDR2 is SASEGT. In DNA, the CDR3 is TGTGCCAGCAAAAGCGGGAAGCAGTTCTTC. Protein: CASKSGKQFF.

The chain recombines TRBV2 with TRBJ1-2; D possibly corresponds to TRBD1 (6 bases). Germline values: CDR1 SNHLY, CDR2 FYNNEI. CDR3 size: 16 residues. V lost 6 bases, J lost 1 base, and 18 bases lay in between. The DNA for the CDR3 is TGTGCCAGCAGCCCGGAGGGGGGGTCTAATAACTATGGCTACACCTTC. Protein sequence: CASSPEGGSNNYGYTF.

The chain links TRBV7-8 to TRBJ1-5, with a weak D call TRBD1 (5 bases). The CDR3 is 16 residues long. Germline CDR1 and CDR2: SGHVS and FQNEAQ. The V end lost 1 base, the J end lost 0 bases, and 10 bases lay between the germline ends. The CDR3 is CASSLGQSYSNQPQHF. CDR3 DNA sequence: TGTGCCAGCAGCTTAGGACAGTCTTATAGCAATCAGCCCCAGCATTTT.

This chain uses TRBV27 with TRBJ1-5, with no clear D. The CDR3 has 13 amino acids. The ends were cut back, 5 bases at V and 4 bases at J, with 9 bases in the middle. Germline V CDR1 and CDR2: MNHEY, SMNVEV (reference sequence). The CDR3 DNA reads TGTGCCAGCAGTCTAAGCCGGAATCAGCCCCAGCATTTT. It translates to CASSLSRNQPQHF.